The clone carrying this T cell receptor beta chain was recorded once. What it binds is unknown. Looked up from germline, CDR1 is ENHRY and CDR2 is SYGVKD. Trimming removed 6 bases at V and 1 base at J, with 18 bases between. This CDR3 is built from 16 residues. PCR involved 60 Vbeta and 13 Jbeta primers. Original processing notes: Later reanalysis found roughly 80 million unique TCR beta chains, 9 million to 12 million of them shared. Produced via immunoSEQ multiplex PCR; TCRdb's table is partial and in-frame only. V, J and clone size are those of that table, while D and trimming were read from the DNA. The sample records 150,000 to 200,000 clones, roughly 80% being singletons. The data were taken from a study of cytomegalovirus exposure and HLA in healthy donors. Study-level points and caveats: Association of a missense DCLRE1C variant with TCR beta V- and J-gene trimming was reported in a later analysis. Roughly even sequencing depth across donors was the assumption behind the presence/absence analyses. Later analysis suggested most CMV-associated TCR beta chains were HLA-restricted.

This receptor was taken from a woman in her forties or fifties in good health and CMV-seropositive. The J gene is TRBJ1-1, the V gene TRBV10-3; D is unclear. The sample was PBMCs. In DNA, the CDR3 is TGTGCCATCAGGGATCTCCTTGGGCAAACGAACACTGAAGCTTTCTTT. Translation gives CAIRDLLGQTNTEAFF.